This T cell receptor (beta chain) was identified during a study of blood T cells in healthy people across ages. To note about this clonotype: A read error may account for a junction end that differs from germline.

The use of a sample-barcoded 5' primer and a J-beta primer mix characterized a second PCR of about 6 to 12 cycles. TCRdb reprocessed the 5' RACE reads via MiXCR and lists one record per CDR3 protein. This table holds roughly 800,000 distinct CDR3 sequences, around 36% found once. Germline V gives CDR1 DFQATT, CDR2 SNEGSKA (reference sequence). This CDR3 spans 13 amino acids. Sequences were obtained from blood. This sequence was found in a man in his late teens or twenties in good health. The chain links TRBV20-1 to TRBJ1-5, with unresolved D. The CDR3 coding sequence is TGCAATGCTAGTGACAATAGCAATCAGCCCCAGCATTTT. It is translated as CNASDNSNQPQHF.